This T cell receptor (beta chain) was sequenced for a study of blood T cell repertoires in COVID-19. Original handling: Nucleated cell counts were estimated from reference gene primer amplification. The method was immunoSEQ multiplex PCR; TCRdb's version includes in-frame clones alone and lacks a portion of them. V, J and clone size are taken as reported in that table, and D and trimming were inferred from the DNA itself. Of some 210,000 clones in the sample, around 82% were seen once. The CDR3 consists of 12 residues. Trimming pared 4 bases from V and 2 bases from J, leaving 5 bases between. The sequence came from a middle-aged man with active or convalescent COVID-19. V and J are TRBV12-3 or TRBV12-4 and TRBJ1-2; no clear D gene. The sequencing sample was made of peripheral blood. The chain's CDR3 is CASSSQNYGYTF. CDR3 nucleotide sequence: TGTGCCAGCAGTTCACAGAACTATGGCTACACCTTC.